The rows below give T cell receptor beta chains drawn from one sample of a study of monozygotic twins with inflammatory bowel disease. Following a re-call of the 5' RACE reads, TCRdb has one entry per CDR3 protein and lacks DNA. There are fewer than 200,000 distinct CDR3 sequences in the sample, with 2.4% held by the top ten. What was sequenced was blood. These receptors all come from a human donor with ulcerative colitis or Crohn's disease, or a healthy co-twin of an affected twin (not recorded which). The CDR3 runs from the conserved cysteine through the conserved F or W.

cdr3_aa	v_call	j_call
CASSQETGGLREEKLFF	TRBV4-3	TRBJ1-4
CASSQIGGMTEAFF	TRBV3-1	TRBJ1-1
CASSLGGVSGTEAFF	TRBV5-1	TRBJ1-1
CASSLYLINQPQHF	TRBV12-3/TRBV12-4	TRBJ1-5
CASSVPSGANVLTF	TRBV28	TRBJ2-6
CASSETPYNEQFF	TRBV9	TRBJ2-1
CASSLEGDRQYF	TRBV7-8	TRBJ2-7
CASSLGLDYEQYF	TRBV7-8	TRBJ2-7
CSARGAGRNTEAFF	TRBV20-1	TRBJ1-1
CSARESRVVQPQHF	TRBV20-1	TRBJ1-5
CASSRDYPDTQYF	TRBV5-6	TRBJ2-3
CASRTSGRGVEQYF	TRBV12-3/TRBV12-4	TRBJ2-7
CASSQSGTGNTEAFF	TRBV16	TRBJ1-1
CSAKTSGDYNEQFF	TRBV20-1	TRBJ2-1
CASSVGQSNTGELFF	TRBV5-1	TRBJ2-2
CASRLAVTDTQYF	TRBV6-5	TRBJ2-3
CASSFRSGVPDNSPLHF	TRBV5-4	TRBJ1-6
CASSRQRLSEQFF	TRBV28	TRBJ2-1
CAISRDRDYGYTF	TRBV10-3	TRBJ1-2
CSADTGGNSPLHF	TRBV20-1	TRBJ1-6
CASIHPGLAFYEQYF	TRBV27	TRBJ2-7
CASSSLAGGGTDTQYF	TRBV6-1	TRBJ2-3
CAISPSREDEKLFF	TRBV10-3	TRBJ1-4
CASSLDRGEYQPQHF	TRBV12-3/TRBV12-4	TRBJ1-5
CASSLSAATYEQYF	TRBV5-1	TRBJ2-7
CASSLISGRGNEQFF	TRBV5-1	TRBJ2-1
CSAPMTGGTYEQYF	TRBV20-1	TRBJ2-7
CSAGGGPTDTQYF	TRBV20-1	TRBJ2-3
CASSHLGQDSSEQFF	TRBV27	TRBJ2-1